This T cell receptor beta chain was identified in a study of blood T cells in healthy people across ages. This clonotype was counted only a few times. Every sample yielded at least 7 million isolated PBMCs. A J-beta primer mix and a sample-barcoded 5' primer were used in a second PCR of about 7 to 12 cycles. Each of the cDNA molecules was tagged by a template-switch adaptor with 12 random nucleotides. TCRdb re-called the 5' RACE reads with MiXCR, one entry per CDR3 protein. Here the sample spans 920,000 or so distinct CDR3 sequences, 40% to 55% being singletons. The sample comprised blood. This clonotype was sampled from a woman aged 55-70 years in good health.

This CDR3 reads CASSLTERPYNEQFF. The CDR3 bases are TGTGCCAGCAGCTTAACGGAGCGACCCTACAATGAGCAGTTCTTC. This chain connects TRBV7-2 to TRBJ2-1; unclear D gene. The CDR3 loop spans 15 amino acids. V lost 2 bases and J 2 bases, leaving 10 bases between the germline ends. In germline, CDR1 is SGHTA, CDR2 FQGNSA.